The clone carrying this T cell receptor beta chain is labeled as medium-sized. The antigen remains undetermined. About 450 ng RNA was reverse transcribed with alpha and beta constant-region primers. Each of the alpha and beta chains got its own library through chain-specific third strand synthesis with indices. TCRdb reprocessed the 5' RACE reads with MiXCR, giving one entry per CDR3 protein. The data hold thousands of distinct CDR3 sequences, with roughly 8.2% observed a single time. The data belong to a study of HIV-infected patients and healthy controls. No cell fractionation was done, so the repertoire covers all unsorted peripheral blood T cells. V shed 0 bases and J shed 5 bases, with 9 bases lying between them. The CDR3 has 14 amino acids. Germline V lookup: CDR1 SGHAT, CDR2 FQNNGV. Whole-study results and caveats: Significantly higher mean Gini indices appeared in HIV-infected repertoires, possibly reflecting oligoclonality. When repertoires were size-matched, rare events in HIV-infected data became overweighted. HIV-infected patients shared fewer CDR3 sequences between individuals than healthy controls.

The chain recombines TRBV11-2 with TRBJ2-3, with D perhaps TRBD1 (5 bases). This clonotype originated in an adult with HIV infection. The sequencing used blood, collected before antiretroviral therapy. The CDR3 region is CASSLDRVRDTQYF. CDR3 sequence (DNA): TGTGCCAGCAGCTTAGACAGGGTCAGAGATACGCAGTATTTT.